These 32 T cell receptor beta chains came from one sample sequenced in a study of early T cells in non-severe SARS-CoV-2 infection. A single record per CDR3 protein comes from TCRdb applying MiXCR to the 5' RACE reads. This sample yields around 70,000 distinct CDR3 sequences, of which less than 20% are seen a single time; roughly an eighth belongs to the top ten. Material for sequencing was whole blood. These receptors originate from an adult who was a healthcare worker with PCR-confirmed SARS-CoV-2 infection or an uninfected control (not recorded which).

The chain is built from TRBV12-5 and TRBJ2-2, with D perhaps matching TRBD2 (7 bases). Trimming stripped 5 bases from V and 5 bases from J, with 18 bases between. Germline V gene data show CDR1 as LGHNT and CDR2 as FRNRAP. This CDR3 is built from 16 residues. This CDR3 is CASGALGGARTGELFF. The CDR3 DNA is TGTGCTAGTGGTGCCCTGGGGGGGGCGCGAACCGGGGAGCTGTTTTTT.

This clonotype was recorded at least ten times. The J gene is TRBJ2-2, the V gene TRBV29-1; the D is unclear. Germline V lookup: CDR1 SQVTM, CDR2 ANQGSEA. V was pared by 4 bases and J by 2 bases, with 2 bases between. The CDR3 loop spans 11 amino acids. In DNA, the CDR3 is TGCAGCGTTGGCAACACCGGGGAGCTGTTTTTT. It codes for CSVGNTGELFF.

This clonotype was detected only a few times. The rearrangement joins TRBV5-6 to TRBJ2-5, with 7 bases identical to TRBD1. Germline V gives CDR1 SGHDT, CDR2 YYEEEE. With V trimmed by 2 bases and J by 8 bases, 9 bases remained unmatched. The CDR3 runs 14 residues. The CDR3 here is CASSFADRILTQYF. For the CDR3, the DNA is TGTGCCAGCAGCTTCGCGGACAGGATCCTTACCCAGTACTTC.

The chain links TRBV7-2 to TRBJ2-7; D gene ambiguous. This CDR3 has 14 residues. Germline lookup yields CDR1 SGHTA and CDR2 FQGNSA. The V gene lost 4 bases and the J gene lost 7 bases, with 17 bases spanning the gap. Here the CDR3 DNA reads TGTGCCAGCAGCTACCCCGGATCGGCCCGGGAGCAGTACTTC. It encodes CASSYPGSAREQYF.

The chain employs TRBV27 and TRBJ2-7, with 8 bases fitting TRBD1. Germline trimming cut 6 bases from V and 6 bases from J; bases unmatched to any gene: 10. The germline gives CDR1 MNHEY, CDR2 SMNVEV (reference sequence). The CDR3 loop spans 14 amino acids. The CDR3 region is CASSPRTGQCEQYF. CDR3 bases: TGTGCCAGCAGCCCCCGGACAGGGCAGTGCGAGCAGTACTTC.

This clonotype was counted between two and nine times. The rearrangement joins TRBV28 to TRBJ2-3; TRBD1 aligns across 8 bases. Trimming cost V 4 bases and J 6 bases; bases outside gene matches: 12. CDR3 size: 16 residues. Germline CDR1 reads MDHEN; CDR2 reads SYDVKM. The CDR3 loop reads CASSSVDRVGTDTQYF. CDR3 nucleotides: TGTGCCAGCAGTTCCGTGGACAGGGTGGGAACCGATACGCAGTATTTT.

This clonotype was observed a few times. CDR3 sequence (DNA): TGTGCCACCAGTGATGGCCCGACAAGCGGGGCATACAATGAGCAGTTCTTC. It yields the protein CATSDGPTSGAYNEQFF. This chain joins TRBV24-1 and TRBJ2-1, with TRBD2 matching 7 bases. The CDR3 runs 17 residues. Germline values: CDR1 KGHDR, CDR2 SFDVKD. Germline trimming cut 3 bases from V and 4 bases from J; bases unmatched to any gene: 11.

The chain combines TRBV28 with TRBJ1-6; the D is unclear. This CDR3 spans 18 amino acids. Deletions cut 7 bases from V and 0 bases from J, with 19 bases between. Germline CDR1 and CDR2: MDHEN and SYDVKM. CDR3 in amino acids: CASTPWISDSSYNSPLHF. The CDR3 DNA reads as TGTGCCAGCACTCCTTGGATCTCGGATAGCTCCTATAATTCACCCCTCCACTTT.

This clonotype was counted between two and nine times. The rearrangement links TRBV18 to TRBJ1-4; possible D gene TRBD1, 5 bases. The CDR3 has 15 residues. The germline V and J ends were trimmed by 3 bases and 2 bases, with 10 bases remaining between them. Germline CDR1 reads KGHSH; CDR2 reads LQKENI. The DNA of the CDR3 is TGTGCCAGCTCACCTATTGCAGGGACTAATGAAAAACTGTTTTTT. It translates to CASSPIAGTNEKLFF.

J is TRBJ2-1 and V is TRBV6-2 or TRBV6-3; D unclear. The V end lost 6 bases, the J end lost 7 bases, and 13 bases lay between the germline ends. Germline-derived CDR1 and CDR2 are MNHEY and SVGEGT. The CDR3 consists of 13 residues. The CDR3 here is CASSLERTNEQFF. As DNA, the CDR3 is TGTGCCAGCAGCTTGGAACGGACGAATGAGCAGTTCTTC.

V usage is TRBV7-9 and J usage is TRBJ1-3; weak D call: TRBD1 (6 bases). CDR3 length equals 15 residues. The V end was cut by 6 bases, the J end by 8 bases, with 20 bases between. Germline lookup yields CDR1 SEHNR and CDR2 FQNEAQ (reference sequence). CDR3 nucleotide sequence: TGTGCCAGCAGAGGGGGACACCAAGTGGAGGACACCATATATTTT. It yields the protein CASRGGHQVEDTIYF.

The chain is built from TRBV5-1 and TRBJ2-5; no reliable D call. Deletions cut 0 bases from V and 6 bases from J, with 6 bases between. Per the germline V gene, CDR1 is SGHRS and CDR2 is YFSETQ. This CDR3 has 12 residues. CDR3 sequence (DNA): TGCGCCAGCAGCTTGGCCGAGCAGACCCAGTACTTC. It translates to CASSLAEQTQYF.

The V and J genes are TRBV11-2 and TRBJ1-2; weak D call: TRBD1 (6 bases). V dropped 5 bases and J dropped 3 bases, with 13 bases sitting between them. This CDR3 spans 14 amino acids. CDR1 SGHAT and CDR2 FQNNGV come from the germline V gene. The CDR3 nucleotides read TGTGCCAGCAGCCGTTCGAGGGGGGACTATGGCTACACCTTC. Amino acids: CASSRSRGDYGYTF.

The rearrangement joins TRBV6-2 or TRBV6-3 to TRBJ2-1, with 9 bases that match TRBD2. The junction had 10 bases not matched to a gene; V was cut back by 6 bases and J by 7 bases. CDR1 MNHEY and CDR2 SVGEGT come from the germline V gene. CDR3 length equals 15 residues. The CDR3 DNA reads TGTGCCAGCAGGGAAGGGCGGGAGGGCCGGAATGAGCAGTTCTTC. It is translated as CASREGREGRNEQFF.

The CDR3 sequence is CASSLSRNGNEQFF. CDR3 nucleotides: TGTGCCAGCAGTTTATCCAGGAATGGCAATGAGCAGTTCTTC. V gene TRBV12-3 or TRBV12-4 combines with J gene TRBJ2-1; D unresolved. Trimming cost V 2 bases and J 6 bases, with 11 bases left between them. The CDR3 runs 14 residues.

J is TRBJ2-3 and V is TRBV24-1; D remains ambiguous. Trimming shortened V by 2 bases and J by 6 bases, and 8 bases separated the two germline ends. CDR1 KGHDR and CDR2 SFDVKD come from the germline V gene. This CDR3 has 13 residues. The CDR3, as DNA: TGTGCCACCAGTGATTCGTCTGGGGATACGCAGTATTTT. It specifies CATSDSSGDTQYF.

This chain uses TRBV7-2 with TRBJ1-1; D is undetermined. Trimming removed 4 bases from V and 0 bases from J, with 12 bases in between. Germline CDR1 SGHTA, CDR2 FQGNSA. The CDR3 consists of 15 residues. The CDR3 spells CASSSSGMLNTEAFF. In nucleotides, the CDR3 is TGTGCCAGCAGCTCCTCTGGTATGTTGAACACTGAAGCTTTCTTT.

This clonotype was detected a few times. The rearrangement joins TRBV20-1 to TRBJ2-7; D not resolved. Deletions cut 0 bases from V and 3 bases from J, with 9 bases between. Germline values: CDR1 DFQATT, CDR2 SNEGSKA (reference sequence). The CDR3 runs 13 residues. CDR3 sequence reads: CSARDRWDYEQYF. For the CDR3, the DNA is TGCAGTGCTAGAGATCGGTGGGACTACGAGCAGTACTTC.

This clonotype has just a few counts. The chain combines TRBV7-3 with TRBJ2-2; 8 positions agree with TRBD2. V lost 4 bases, J lost 1 base, and 5 bases stayed unmatched. Germline V gene sequence: CDR1 SGHTA, CDR2 FQGTGA. The CDR3 is 16 amino acids. The CDR3 DNA sequence: TGTGCCAGCAGCTCTTTAGCGGGACTGAACACCGGGGAGCTGTTTTTT. Translating it yields CASSSLAGLNTGELFF.

The J gene is TRBJ1-5, the V gene TRBV28; no clear D gene. This CDR3 spans 13 amino acids. V lost 1 base, J lost 5 bases, and 6 bases lay in between. Germline CDR1 is MDHEN and CDR2 is SYDVKM. CDR3 in amino acids: CASSLSWDQPQHF. The CDR3 DNA sequence: TGTGCCAGCAGTTTATCTTGGGATCAGCCCCAGCATTTT.

This clonotype was recorded a few times. The chain is built from TRBV28 and TRBJ1-1; 8 nucleotides match TRBD1. With V trimmed by 3 bases and J by 5 bases, 11 bases remained unmatched. Germline V CDR1 and CDR2: MDHEN, SYDVKM. There are 16 residues in the CDR3. DNA of the CDR3: TGTGCCAGCAGTTTCCCAATCGGGGACAGGCGGACTGAAGCTTTCTTT. Translated, it gives CASSFPIGDRRTEAFF.

The sample holds a few counts of this clonotype. The V gene is TRBV4-1, the J gene TRBJ1-1; 9 bases line up with TRBD1. Germline V lookup: CDR1 MGHRA, CDR2 YSYEKL. This CDR3 comprises 15 residues. The ends lost 4 bases at V and 0 bases at J; junction bases unmatched: 3. The CDR3 region has the DNA TGCGCCAGCAGCCTGGGGACAGGGTTGAACACTGAAGCTTTCTTT. As protein: CASSLGTGLNTEAFF.

This clonotype was counted only a few times. The CDR3 is CASLGYEQYF. In DNA form, the CDR3 reads TGTGCCAGTTTGGGCTACGAGCAGTACTTC. V is TRBV28 and J is TRBJ2-7; the D is unclear. V lost 9 bases and J lost 3, with 6 bases in between. CDR1 MDHEN and CDR2 SYDVKM come from the germline V gene. The CDR3 loop spans 10 amino acids.

The chain is built from TRBV20-1 and TRBJ2-5; 10 nucleotides match TRBD2. The CDR3 is 16 amino acids. J was trimmed by 1 base and V by 2 bases; bases with no gene match: 7. CDR1 and CDR2 (germline): DFQATT, SNEGSKA (reference sequence). CDR3 sequence (DNA): TGCAGTGCTAGACTAGCGGGGGCAAAAATCCAAGAGACCCAGTACTTC. It yields the protein CSARLAGAKIQETQYF.

This clonotype is termed medium-sized. The gene calls are TRBV5-1 and TRBJ2-7, with D hard to call. Germline CDR1 and CDR2: SGHRS and YFSETQ. Between the trimmed V and J ends, which lost 0 bases and 3 bases, there was a span of 7 bases. The CDR3 totals 13 residues. This chain's CDR3 is CASSLGQSYEQYF. The CDR3 coding sequence is TGCGCCAGCAGCTTGGGGCAGAGCTACGAGCAGTACTTC.

The V gene is TRBV9, the J gene TRBJ2-5, with D tentatively TRBD1 (5 bases). V was cut by 0 bases and J by 1 base, with 10 bases left in between. CDR1 and CDR2 (germline): SGDLS, YYNGEE. This CDR3 has 15 residues. The CDR3 coding sequence is TGTGCCAGCAGCGTAGCTACAGGACCCCAAGAGACCCAGTACTTC. Encoded protein: CASSVATGPQETQYF.

The rearrangement uses TRBV24-1 and TRBJ2-1; the match to TRBD2 covers 11 bases. V lost 8 bases, J lost 2 bases, and 4 bases stayed unmatched. The CDR3 runs to 15 residues. The germline V gene encodes CDR1 KGHDR and CDR2 SFDVKD. As DNA, the CDR3 is TGTGCCACCAAAGCGACTAGCGGGGCCTACAATGAGCAGTTCTTC. Its protein product is CATKATSGAYNEQFF.

The genes are TRBV5-5 and TRBJ1-6; D not certain. CDR1 is SGHKS and CDR2 is YYEKEE in the germline V gene (reference sequence). This CDR3 has 16 residues. V dropped 4 bases and J dropped 1 base, with 12 bases sitting between them. The CDR3, as DNA: TGTGCCAGCAGCGTGAACGAGTTTTCCTATAATTCACCCCTCCACTTT. It codes for CASSVNEFSYNSPLHF.

This clonotype was counted a few times. The chain employs TRBV14 and TRBJ2-7, with TRBD1 matching over 9 bases. The CDR3 has 16 residues. V gave up 4 bases and J gave up 3 bases; unmatched junction bases: 10. CDR1 SGHDN and CDR2 FVKESK come from the germline V gene. CDR3 coding DNA: TGTGCCAGCAGCCCGGACAGGGGCTTCCCTCTCTACGAGCAGTACTTC. Translating it yields CASSPDRGFPLYEQYF.

This sequence joins TRBV7-9 and TRBJ1-2; 7 nucleotides agree with TRBD1. The germline V gene encodes CDR1 SEHNR and CDR2 FQNEAQ (reference sequence). Trimming removed 5 bases from V and 5 bases from J; junction bases left unmatched: 8. CDR3 size: 14 residues. CDR3 residues: CASSGGTEFYGYTF. The CDR3 DNA follows: TGTGCCAGCAGCGGCGGGACAGAATTTTATGGCTACACCTTC.

The chain is built from TRBV7-3 and TRBJ2-3; possibly TRBD2 for D (6 bases). V was clipped by 2 bases and J by 6 bases, with 9 bases between them. The CDR3 covers 13 residues. The germline gives CDR1 SGHTA, CDR2 FQGTGA. The CDR3 here is CASSLAGSDTQYF. The CDR3 region has the DNA TGTGCCAGCAGCTTAGCGGGAAGCGATACGCAGTATTTT.

This clonotype has a handful of counts. The CDR3 nucleotides read TGTGCCAGCAGTGGACAGTCCACCGGGGAGCTGTTTTTT. Translation: CASSGQSTGELFF. J is TRBJ2-2 and V is TRBV25-1; perhaps TRBD1 as D (5 bases). Germline V gene sequence: CDR1 MGHDK, CDR2 SYGVNS. This CDR3 is built from 13 residues. Between the trimmed V and J ends, which lost 4 bases and 4 bases, there was a span of 7 bases.